This T cell receptor (beta chain) was obtained from a study of shared clonotypes between healthy human individuals. Study-wide results and caveats: The study's rarefaction showed incomplete sorted-subset sequencing despite large depth.

Some clones are missing from TCRdb's copy, which holds only in-frame ones; the method was immunoSEQ multiplex PCR. Among more than 550,000 clones listed, 90% to 95% were seen once. This CDR3 has 14 amino acids. Trimming took 4 bases from V and 4 from J; bases not matched to a gene: 2. Germline V gene lookup returns CDR1 MDHEN and CDR2 SYDVKM. Points on this clone: Antigen specificity is unknown.

As defined, naive CD8 cells were CD45RO-negative and positively selected for CCR7, with terminally differentiated effector memory CD45RA+ cells excluded. The chain carries TRBV28 and TRBJ2-1; 9 nucleotides line up with TRBD2. This receptor was taken from a man between 25 and 39 years old in good health. Sample: naive CD8+ T cells sorted from blood. For the CDR3, the DNA is TGTGCCAGCAGTTGGACTAGCGCATACAATGAGCAGTTCTTC. Its translation is CASSWTSAYNEQFF.